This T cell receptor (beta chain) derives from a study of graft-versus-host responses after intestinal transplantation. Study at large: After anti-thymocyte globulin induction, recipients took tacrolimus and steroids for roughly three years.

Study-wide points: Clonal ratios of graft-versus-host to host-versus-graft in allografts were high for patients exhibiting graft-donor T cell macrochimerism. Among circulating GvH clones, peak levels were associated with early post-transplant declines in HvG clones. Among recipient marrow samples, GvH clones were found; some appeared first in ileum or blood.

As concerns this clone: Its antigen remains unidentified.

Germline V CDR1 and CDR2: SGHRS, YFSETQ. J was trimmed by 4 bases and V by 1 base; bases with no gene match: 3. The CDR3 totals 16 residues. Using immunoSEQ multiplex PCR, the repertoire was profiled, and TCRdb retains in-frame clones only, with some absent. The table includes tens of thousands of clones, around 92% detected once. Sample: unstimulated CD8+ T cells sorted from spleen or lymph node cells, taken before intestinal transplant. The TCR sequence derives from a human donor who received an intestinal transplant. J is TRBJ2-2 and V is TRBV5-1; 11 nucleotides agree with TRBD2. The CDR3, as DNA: TGCGCCAGCAGCTTGTTAGCGGGGGGGCCCACCGGGGAGCTGTTTTTT. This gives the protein CASSLLAGGPTGELFF.